Presented here are 32 T cell receptor beta chains from one specimen sequenced in a study of T-cell reconstitution after alpha-beta-depleted transplantation in children. Unique molecular identifiers were built into the TCRbeta library. TCRdb re-derived calls from the PCR reads in MiXCR, one entry per CDR3 protein. The top ten hold 2% to 3% of the sample, which has hundreds of thousands of distinct CDR3 sequences, more than 10% seen once. The material was PBMCs from the stem cell graft donor, obtained from the stem cell graft. The receptors originated from a human donor who donated a stem cell graft to a child with acute lymphoblastic leukemia.

This clonotype was counted many times. This chain uses TRBV10-3 with TRBJ2-7; D is possibly TRBD2 (5 bases). CDR3 length equals 17 residues. V was clipped by 3 bases and J by 0 bases, with 18 bases between them. Germline V gene lookup returns CDR1 ENHRY and CDR2 SYGVKD. The CDR3 here is CAISDLNYGEPSYEQYF. The DNA of the CDR3 is TGTGCCATCAGTGATTTGAATTACGGGGAACCCTCCTACGAGCAGTACTTC.

There are many counts of this clonotype. The rearrangement uses TRBV16 and TRBJ1-1, with D maybe TRBD1 (6 bases). The CDR3 covers 16 residues. Trimming took off 4 bases at V and 0 bases at J, with 15 bases between the two ends. Germline CDR1 is KGHSY and CDR2 is FQNENV. The CDR3 bases are TGTGCCAGCAGCCCTTTCGGGAGGGACATGAACACTGAAGCTTTCTTT. Translation: CASSPFGRDMNTEAFF.

This clonotype came up many times. The rearrangement joins TRBV7-2 to TRBJ2-1; 13 bases are shared with TRBD2. Germline loops: CDR1 SGHTA, CDR2 FQGNSA. This CDR3 spans 15 amino acids. Germline trimming cut 4 bases from V and 12 bases from J; bases unmatched to any gene: 9. The CDR3 nucleotides are TGTGCCAGCAGCTCAAGGACTAGCGGGAGATCCACGCAGTTCTTC. Residues: CASSSRTSGRSTQFF.

There are many counts of this clonotype. This chain connects TRBV6-2 or TRBV6-3 to TRBJ2-2; D might be TRBD1 (6 bases). Trimming took off 6 bases at V and 3 bases at J, with 14 bases between the two ends. Germline V gene lookup returns CDR1 MNHEY and CDR2 SVGEGT. The CDR3 is made up of 15 amino acids. CDR3 region: CASSRSTGYTGELFF. DNA of the CDR3: TGTGCCAGCAGCCGCAGTACAGGGTACACCGGGGAGCTGTTTTTT.

Of note for this clonotype: A much larger clone lies one base from this, so it may be a read error. Here the CDR3 omits its conserved ending phenylalanine or tryptophan, so a read error is the likely source. The chain has TRBV28 and TRBJ2-7, with 8 positions matching TRBD1. Germline V gives CDR1 MDHEN, CDR2 SYDVKM. J was trimmed by 3 bases and V by 6 bases; bases with no gene match: 7. The CDR3 has 14 amino acids. DNA of the CDR3: TGTGCCAGCAGCTCTCCGACAGGGGTCTACGAGCAGTACTCC. It encodes CASSSPTGVYEQYS.

Regarding this clonotype: A much larger clone differs by one base, so this may be a read error. The DNA for the CDR3 is TGTGCCAGCAGTTCTATGACTTCCTTGAACACTGACGCTTTCTTT. The encoded protein is CASSSMTSLNTDAFF. The chain couples TRBV6-5 to TRBJ1-1; D is undetermined. CDR3 length: 15 residues. Per germline, CDR1 MNHEY and CDR2 SVGAGI.

V usage is TRBV3-1 and J usage is TRBJ2-1; TRBD2 agrees at 13 bases. The V gene's germline CDR1 is LGHDT and CDR2 YNNKEL (reference sequence). The CDR3 is made up of 15 amino acids. V gave up 4 bases and J gave up 7 bases; unmatched junction bases: 4. CDR3 sequence reads: CASSLTSGRENEQFF. CDR3 coding DNA: TGTGCCAGCAGCCTCACTAGCGGGAGGGAGAATGAGCAGTTCTTC.

This clonotype showed up many times. This chain uses TRBV18 with TRBJ1-4; TRBD1 is a possible D gene (5 bases). The germline V gene encodes CDR1 KGHSH and CDR2 LQKENI. The CDR3 is 14 residues long. Trimming shortened V by 3 bases and J by 8 bases, and 13 bases separated the two germline ends. CDR3 residues: CASSPPGPLEKLFF. CDR3 in DNA: TGTGCCAGCTCACCCCCGGGACCCCTCGAAAAACTGTTTTTT.

The table lists this clonotype with many counts. The chain links TRBV19 to TRBJ2-1; D ambiguous. Looked up from germline, CDR1 is LNHDA and CDR2 is SQIVND (reference sequence). CDR3 length: 15 amino acids. V was clipped by 6 bases and J by 8 bases, with 20 bases between them. CDR3 bases: TGTGCCAGTAGGTTAGGAGCGCCCCAAAGTGATGAGCAGTTCTTC. Translating it yields CASRLGAPQSDEQFF.

This clonotype was found many times. V usage is TRBV5-1 and J usage is TRBJ1-1, with D unclear. This CDR3 region has 15 residues. Trimming left V 0 bases short and J 2 bases short, with 11 bases between. CDR1 is SGHRS, CDR2 YFSETQ, per germline. The chain's CDR3 is CASSLDNLGNTEAFF. CDR3 bases: TGCGCCAGCAGCTTGGATAATTTGGGAAACACTGAAGCTTTCTTT.

This clonotype was observed a handful of times. The chain couples TRBV30 to TRBJ1-5, with TRBD1 identical over 7 bases. This CDR3 region has 13 residues. CDR1 GTSNPN and CDR2 SVGIG come from the germline V gene (reference sequence). V shed 0 bases, J shed 7 bases, and the junction held 3 bases outside the gene matches. CDR3 DNA: TGTGCCTGGAGTGTGAGGGGGCGGCAGCCCCAGCATTTT. Encoded protein: CAWSVRGRQPQHF.

This clonotype has at least ten counts. This chain links TRBV28 with TRBJ1-6, with a possible D match to TRBD1 (6 bases). Germline V gene lookup returns CDR1 MDHEN and CDR2 SYDVKM. CDR3 length: 15 residues. The V end lost 4 bases, the J end lost 3 bases, and 10 bases lay between the germline ends. This chain's CDR3 is CASSWTVLYNSPLHF. The CDR3 DNA follows: TGTGCCAGCAGTTGGACAGTTCTCTATAATTCACCCCTCCACTTT.

Ten or more counts support this clonotype. The rearrangement links TRBV29-1 to TRBJ2-7; either TRBD1 or TRBD2 may fit D (6 bases each). Germline V CDR1 and CDR2: SQVTM, ANQGSEA. The CDR3 contains 12 residues. The V gene lost 4 bases and the J gene lost 2 bases, with 9 bases spanning the gap. DNA for the CDR3: TGCAGCGTTGTGGAGGGGGCCTACGAGCAGTACTTC. Translation: CSVVEGAYEQYF.

A few counts support this clonotype. One end of the junction fails to match germline, which may point to a read error. The chain employs TRBV15 and TRBJ2-6, with TRBD1 as a possible D gene (6 bases). Germline loops: CDR1 LNHNV, CDR2 YYDKDF (reference sequence). CDR3 size: 17 residues. The CDR3 DNA is TGTGCCACCAGCAGAGATGGCAGGGGCACTGGGGCCAACGGCCTGACTTTC. Protein sequence: CATSRDGRGTGANGLTF.

The rearrangement joins TRBV6-6 to TRBJ1-1; D gene ambiguous. Germline lookup yields CDR1 MNHNY and CDR2 SVGAGI (reference sequence). This CDR3 is built from 12 residues. The V end was cut by 7 bases, the J end by 6 bases, with 12 bases between. The DNA of the CDR3 is TGTGCCAGCAATAGGGATGGGGCTGAAGCTTTCTTT. Its translation: CASNRDGAEAFF.

This clonotype was seen ten or more times. The chain uses TRBV29-1 and TRBJ2-1, with TRBD2 matching 8 bases. The CDR3 length is 14 residues. Looked up from germline, CDR1 is SQVTM and CDR2 is ANQGSEA. V lost 7 bases to trimming and J lost 4 bases; unmatched junction nucleotides: 9. The CDR3 loop reads CSASSGGGYNEQFF. The CDR3 DNA follows: TGCAGCGCCTCTTCGGGAGGGGGATACAATGAGCAGTTCTTC.

This clonotype has at least ten counts. V usage is TRBV28 and J usage is TRBJ1-3; a possible D gene is TRBD1 (5 bases). Germline V gene data show CDR1 as MDHEN and CDR2 as SYDVKM. CDR3 length: 15 amino acids. Trimming took 4 bases from V and 4 from J, leaving 14 bases between them. This CDR3 reads CASSWGGQIGNTIYF. In nucleotides, the CDR3 is TGTGCCAGCAGTTGGGGAGGACAAATAGGAAACACCATATATTTT.

This clonotype was seen repeatedly, ten times or more. The genes are TRBV6-5 and TRBJ1-2; 7 nucleotides align to TRBD1. The CDR3 has 13 residues. Losses at the gene ends were 9 bases for V and 6 bases for J; bases not matched to a gene: 10. CDR1 is MNHEY and CDR2 is SVGAGI in the germline V gene. The CDR3 sequence: CASSGPTGNGYTF. The CDR3 region has the DNA TGTGCCAGTAGCGGACCGACAGGGAATGGCTACACCTTC.

The sample holds many counts of this clonotype. The chain joins TRBV10-3 to TRBJ2-3; either TRBD1 or TRBD2 may supply D (6 bases each). The CDR3 has 14 residues. From germline, CDR1 is ENHRY and CDR2 SYGVKD. V was clipped by 2 bases and J by 4 bases, with 10 bases between them. The CDR3 region is CAISEDGGPDTQYF. The CDR3, as DNA: TGTGCCATCAGTGAGGACGGGGGCCCAGATACGCAGTATTTT.

Concerning this clonotype itself: At one boundary the junction diverges from the germline segment, which might be a read error. The chain uses TRBV20-1 and TRBJ2-3; 9 nucleotides align to TRBD2. Germline assignment: CDR1 DFQATT and CDR2 SNEGSKA (reference sequence). The CDR3 length is 17 residues. The chain's CDR3 is CCARSGGRGKGTDTQYF. CDR3 nucleotide sequence: TGCTGTGCTAGATCTGGCGGGAGGGGGAAGGGAACAGATACGCAGTATTTT.

In this sample, this clonotype turned up many times. This chain connects TRBV7-2 to TRBJ2-1, with 11 bases aligning to TRBD2. The CDR3 has 15 residues. Trimming at V came to 1 base and at J to 14 bases, leaving 10 bases not matched to a gene. Germline V gives CDR1 SGHTA, CDR2 FQGNSA. CDR3 DNA: TGTGCCAGCAGCTTAGTAGGGACTAGCGGCGGGGGGAAGTTCTTC. Translation gives CASSLVGTSGGGKFF.

This clonotype has at least ten counts. The chain employs TRBV6-5 and TRBJ1-2, with 7 bases matching TRBD1. The CDR3 loop spans 16 amino acids. Germline V CDR1 and CDR2: MNHEY, SVGAGI. J lost 5 bases, V lost 2 bases, and 11 bases had no gene match. As DNA, the CDR3 is TGTGCCAGCAGTTACGGGGAGGGGGCCTTGCGGTATGGCTACACCTTC. As protein: CASSYGEGALRYGYTF.

This clonotype was seen ten or more times. The chain joins TRBV12-3 or TRBV12-4 to TRBJ2-1; 8 bases map to TRBD2. The CDR3 loop spans 14 amino acids. V gave up 7 bases and J gave up 0 bases; unmatched junction bases: 2. In nucleotides, the CDR3 is TGTGCCAGCAAGAGCGGGAGCTCCTACAATGAGCAGTTCTTC. This codes for CASKSGSSYNEQFF.

This clonotype showed up many times. The chain has TRBV20-1 and TRBJ2-6; D is unresolved. This CDR3 comprises 15 residues. V was cut by 0 bases and J by 4 bases, with 10 bases left in between. The germline CDR1 and CDR2 sequences are DFQATT and SNEGSKA (reference sequence). CDR3 sequence: CSARDLDKGANVLTF. In DNA, the CDR3 is TGCAGTGCTAGAGATCTAGATAAGGGGGCCAACGTCCTGACTTTC.

This clonotype was picked up many times. This rearrangement joins TRBV4-2 to TRBJ1-3; D uncertain. This CDR3 region has 16 residues. CDR1 is LGHNA and CDR2 is YNFKEQ in the germline V gene. V was cut by 4 bases and J by 0 bases, with 13 bases left in between. CDR3 nucleotide sequence: TGTGCCAGCAGCCCAGGCCGTTGGAGCTCTGGAAACACCATATATTTT. Translation gives CASSPGRWSSGNTIYF.

This clonotype was counted between two and nine times. The genes are TRBV5-1 and TRBJ2-7; TRBD2 matches at 7 bases. This CDR3 comprises 15 residues. Germline assignment: CDR1 SGHRS and CDR2 YFSETQ. After removal of 2 bases from V and 3 bases from J, the junction contained 8 bases not matched to a gene. The CDR3 here is CASSFSGTHLYEQYF. CDR3 in DNA: TGCGCCAGCAGCTTCAGCGGGACCCATCTCTACGAGCAGTACTTC.

This clonotype was recorded at least ten times. This sequence joins TRBV7-2 and TRBJ1-1, with unresolved D. The CDR3 covers 13 residues. Germline CDR1 reads SGHTA; CDR2 reads FQGNSA. The ends were cut back, 3 bases at V and 5 bases at J, with 10 bases in the middle. The CDR3 DNA follows: TGTGCCAGCAGCTTGACGCAGGATACTGAAGCTTTCTTT. Its protein product is CASSLTQDTEAFF.

This clonotype occurred many times. The chain recombines TRBV29-1 with TRBJ1-2; D perhaps matches TRBD1 (6 bases). The CDR3 extends over 13 amino acids. Germline V gene lookup returns CDR1 SQVTM and CDR2 ANQGSEA. V gave up 3 bases and J gave up 3 bases, with 11 bases separating them. The CDR3 DNA reads as TGCAGCGTTGAGGCAGGACAGCACTATGGCTACACCTTC. Translated: CSVEAGQHYGYTF.

This clonotype came up many times. This chain links TRBV7-9 with TRBJ1-4; D may be TRBD1 (6 bases). Germline V gives CDR1 SEHNR, CDR2 FQNEAQ (reference sequence). The V end was cut by 5 bases, the J end by 0 bases, with 13 bases between. The CDR3 is 16 residues long. CDR3: CASSRRQVATNEKLFF. The CDR3 bases are TGTGCCAGCAGCCGCCGACAGGTTGCAACTAATGAAAAACTGTTTTTT.

The chain combines TRBV5-4 with TRBJ2-5; D may correspond to TRBD1 or TRBD2 (5 bases each). The germline gives CDR1 SGHNT, CDR2 YYREEE (reference sequence). This CDR3 contains 15 residues. Between the trimmed V and J ends, which lost 0 bases and 5 bases, there was a span of 14 bases. DNA for the CDR3: TGTGCCAGCAGCTTGGAACTCGGGACGGGGGAGACCCAGTACTTC. This sequence encodes CASSLELGTGETQYF.

V usage is TRBV5-1 and J usage is TRBJ2-7; either TRBD1 or TRBD2 may supply D (5 bases each). V was cut by 1 base and J by 5 bases, with 13 bases left in between. Germline CDR1 is SGHRS and CDR2 is YFSETQ. The CDR3 loop spans 14 amino acids. CDR3 bases: TGCGCCAGCAGCTTGTTTGGGACGAGGAACGAGCAGTACTTC. Translating gives CASSLFGTRNEQYF.

The sample holds a few counts of this clonotype. V usage is TRBV5-4 and J usage is TRBJ2-3; D might be TRBD1 (5 bases). The ends were cut back, 0 bases at V and 4 bases at J, with 15 bases in the middle. The length of the CDR3 is 16 residues. Germline V gene sequence: CDR1 SGHNT, CDR2 YYREEE (reference sequence). The CDR3 loop is CASSLGERGMADTQYF. The CDR3 bases are TGTGCCAGCAGCTTGGGGGAAAGGGGAATGGCAGATACGCAGTATTTT.